This T cell receptor beta chain is drawn from a study of T cell clonotyping in hematopoietic cell transplantation. Worth noting for this clone: The antigen remains undetermined.

Overall study findings and caveats: Pathologically expanded recipient clonotypes increased progressively from day 30 to day 180 as diversity fell. Few recipient clonotypes overlapped donors; over 97% were de novo at given depth. Without cell sorting, CD4 versus CD8 contributions remain unresolved.

Data came from immunoSEQ multiplex PCR; TCRdb stores just in-frame clones and leaves some out. The repertoire holds around 6,200 clones, with about 86% as singletons. With 4 bases clipped from V and 6 bases from J, the junction kept 9 bases outside the gene matches. Germline V CDR1 and CDR2: SGHRS, YFSETQ. The CDR3 extends over 14 amino acids. This TCR was recovered from a female patient aged 40-50 years who had an allogeneic stem cell transplant from a related donor, so the T cells may come from the graft donor. Some clones in this sample may be carry-over from other donors' samples. The material was peripheral blood mononuclear cells, obtained 100 days after allogeneic stem cell transplant. The chain is built from TRBV5-1 and TRBJ1-1; 7 bases match TRBD1. CDR3 sequence reads: CASSTGTVTSEAFF. In DNA form, the CDR3 reads TGCGCCAGCAGCACAGGGACAGTCACTTCTGAAGCTTTCTTT.